This TCR beta chain is from a study of cytomegalovirus exposure and HLA in healthy donors. The PCR was carried out with 60 Vbeta primers and 13 Jbeta primers. As processed by the authors: Among the unique TCR beta chains that a later analysis counted, about 81 million in all, about 11 million were shared. TCRdb's copy holds only in-frame clones and misses some; the assay was immunoSEQ multiplex PCR. For V, J and clone size, that table is used; D and trimming come from the DNA. The top ten clones hold around 1.4% of a sample with 100,000 to 150,000 clones, roughly 82% of them seen once. The CDR3 is made up of 11 amino acids. Trimming stripped 7 bases from V and 7 bases from J, with 10 bases between. Germline-derived CDR1 and CDR2 are MNHNS and SASEGT.

The receptor was isolated from a woman between 18 and 30 years old in good health and CMV-seronegative. The material sequenced was PBMCs. The chain is built from TRBV6-1 and TRBJ1-1; D gene uncertain. The CDR3 is CASKVAVEAFF. As DNA, the CDR3 is TGTGCCAGCAAGGTGGCGGTTGAAGCTTTCTTT.